This T cell receptor beta chain was documented in a study of blood T cell repertoires in COVID-19. Study-wide context: Whether acute or convalescent, the COVID-19 samples came from the United States, Italy and Spain.

In the source study's methods: Reference gene primer amplification in the assay estimated nucleated cell counts. The protocol was immunoSEQ multiplex PCR, while the TCRdb copy is restricted to in-frame clones and leaves out a portion. V and J calls plus clone size are reproduced from that table; the DNA served to infer D and trimming. The sample lists about 180,000 clones; roughly 89% were seen once. The CDR3 length is 14 residues. The V segment lost 7 bases and the J segment 7 bases; nucleotides outside the gene matches: 8. Looked up from germline, CDR1 is SGHDN and CDR2 is FVKESK. Individuals aged roughly 18 to 95 years were recruited from roughly 23 US areas.

The sequenced sample was PBMCs or T cells enriched from blood (not recorded which). This chain connects TRBV14 to TRBJ2-2, with 8 nucleotides matching TRBD1. The clonotype was recovered from a woman in her thirties or forties with acute COVID-19. The CDR3 coding sequence is TGTGCCAGCATCACGGGACAGGACGACGGGGAGCTGTTTTTT. This gives the protein CASITGQDDGELFF.